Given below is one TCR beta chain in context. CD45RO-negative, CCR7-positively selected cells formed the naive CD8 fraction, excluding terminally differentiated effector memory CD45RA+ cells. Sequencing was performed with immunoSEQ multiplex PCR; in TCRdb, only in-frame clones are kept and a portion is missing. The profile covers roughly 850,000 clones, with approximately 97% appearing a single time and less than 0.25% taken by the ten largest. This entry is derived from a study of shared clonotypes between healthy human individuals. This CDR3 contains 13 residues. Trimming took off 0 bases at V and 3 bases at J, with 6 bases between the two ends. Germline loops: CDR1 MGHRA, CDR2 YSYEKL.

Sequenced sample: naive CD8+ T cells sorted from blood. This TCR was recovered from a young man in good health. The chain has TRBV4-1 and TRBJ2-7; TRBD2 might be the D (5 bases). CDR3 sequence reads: CASSQDDYYEQYF. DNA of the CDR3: TGCGCCAGCAGCCAAGACGACTACTACGAGCAGTACTTC.